This T cell receptor beta chain emerged from a study of cytomegalovirus exposure and HLA in healthy donors. Study-level results: In a later analysis, V- and J-gene trimming of beta chains associated with a DCLRE1C missense variant, replicated independently. Reported results showed that the classifier diagnosed cytomegalovirus status with high specificity and sensitivity. On later analysis, the bulk of CMV-associated TCR beta chains appeared to be HLA-restricted.

60 Vbeta and 13 Jbeta primers were used in PCR. Produced via immunoSEQ multiplex PCR; TCRdb's table is partial and in-frame only. The table has tens of thousands of clones, over 60% seen once. This CDR3 has 15 residues. Germline loops: CDR1 MDHEN, CDR2 SYDVKM. Germline trimming cut 7 bases from V and 5 bases from J; bases unmatched to any gene: 11. Only one count was recorded for this clone. Its antigen is not identified. Sequencing was performed on PBMCs. The clonotype comes from a woman aged 45-60 years in good health and CMV-seropositive. V is TRBV28 and J is TRBJ1-1; TRBD1 aligns across 9 bases. DNA for the CDR3: TGTGCCAGCATCCAACAGGGGGCGATCATAACTGAAGCTTTCTTT. Protein sequence: CASIQQGAIITEAFF.